These T cell receptor beta chains were read from a single sample in a study of blood T cell repertoires in COVID-19. TCRdb keeps only in-frame clones here, not all; method: immunoSEQ multiplex PCR. The profile shows just over 650,000 clones, about 87% of them singletons. What was sequenced was peripheral blood. Receptors were obtained from a woman aged 18-35 years with acute or convalescent COVID-19. CDR3s include the opening cysteine and the closing phenylalanine or tryptophan. The order of the fields is V gene, J gene, D gene, clone size, CDR3 DNA, CDR3 protein. D genes are given only for firm matches. Only some rows state a clone size, as once, few, many or a class for expanded clones.

V: TRBV2
J: TRBJ1-5
D: TRBD1
size: few
DNA: TGTGCCAGCAGTGGACAGGGGGGCCAGCCCCAGCATTTT
CDR3: CASSGQGGQPQHF

V: TRBV6-1
J: TRBJ2-7
D: TRBD1
size: NA
DNA: TGTGCCAGCAGTGATTGGGACAGGGGCCCCTACGAGCAGTACTTC
CDR3: CASSDWDRGPYEQYF

V: TRBV11-2
J: TRBJ2-7
D: TRBD2
size: NA
DNA: TGTGCCAGCAGCTCCGAGCGGGGGGCCTCCTACGAGCAGTACTTC
CDR3: CASSSERGASYEQYF

V: TRBV7-9
J: TRBJ2-5
D: TRBD2
size: NA
DNA: TGTGCCAGCAGCTTACTGGACAGCGGGGGTGGGGAGACCCAGTACTTC
CDR3: CASSLLDSGGGETQYF

V: TRBV6-5
J: TRBJ1-2
D: NA
size: NA
DNA: TGTGCCAGCAGTTACACAGGATTACGGACCTATGGCTACACCTTC
CDR3: CASSYTGLRTYGYTF

V: TRBV10-3
J: TRBJ1-2
D: TRBD1
size: NA
DNA: TGTGCCATCAACATGGGACAGGGATATGGCTACACCTTC
CDR3: CAINMGQGYGYTF

V: TRBV4-3
J: TRBJ2-1
D: TRBD1
size: NA
DNA: TGCGCCAGCAGCCAAGCCAGGGGGCATTCTAGTGAGCAGTTCTTC
CDR3: CASSQARGHSSEQFF

V: TRBV2
J: TRBJ1-1
D: NA
size: NA
DNA: TGTGCCAGCGGGGGCCGGACTGAAGCTTTCTTT
CDR3: CASGGRTEAFF

V: TRBV9
J: TRBJ1-1
D: NA
size: NA
DNA: TGTGCCAGCAGCCTTAACCAGGACAGTGGGGCGACTGAAGCTTTCTTT
CDR3: CASSLNQDSGATEAFF

V: TRBV28
J: TRBJ2-7
D: NA
size: NA
DNA: TGTGCCAGCAGTTCGGCGGACAGTACGTACTTC
CDR3: CASSSADSTYF

V: TRBV18
J: TRBJ2-2
D: NA
size: NA
DNA: TGTGCCAGCTCGTCCTTAACAGGGACCGGGGAGCTGTTTTTT
CDR3: CASSSLTGTGELFF

V: TRBV7-9
J: TRBJ1-3
D: TRBD1
size: NA
DNA: TGTGCCAGCAGCGTATGGACAGGGAAGAAAGGAAACACCATATATTTT
CDR3: CASSVWTGKKGNTIYF

V: TRBV6-7
J: TRBJ1-1
D: TRBD1
size: NA
DNA: TGTGCCAGCAGTTACGGGCCTAACAGGGGTGAGAGGGACACTGAAGCTTTCTTT
CDR3: CASSYGPNRGERDTEAFF

V: TRBV19
J: TRBJ2-6
D: TRBD1
size: NA
DNA: TGTGCCAGCGAGAAACAGGGGGCGCTTGGGGCCAACGTCCTGACTTTC
CDR3: CASEKQGALGANVLTF

V: TRBV6-1
J: TRBJ1-5
D: NA
size: NA
DNA: TGTGCCAGCAGTGACGGTCAGCCCCAGCATTTT
CDR3: CASSDGQPQHF

V: TRBV5-5
J: TRBJ2-1
D: NA
size: NA
DNA: TGTGCCAGCAGCTTTTGGGGCGACAATGAGCAGTTCTTC
CDR3: CASSFWGDNEQFF

V: TRBV13
J: TRBJ2-7
D: TRBD1
size: NA
DNA: TGTGCCAGCAGCCGCGGGACGGGACAGGGACGCTACGAGCAGTACTTC
CDR3: CASSRGTGQGRYEQYF

V: TRBV6-5
J: TRBJ2-7
D: NA
size: NA
DNA: TGTGCCAGCAGTTACCTGGCAGATTCCTACGAGCAGTACTTC
CDR3: CASSYLADSYEQYF

V: TRBV5-1
J: TRBJ1-4
D: NA
size: once
DNA: TGCGCCAGCAGCTTAGGCGACTCAGGGGTTGTAAAACTGTTTTTT
CDR3: CASSLGDSGVVKLFF

V: TRBV4-3
J: TRBJ2-7
D: NA
size: NA
DNA: TGCGCCAGCAGCCATGTTCCAGGGTTGGGCTCCTACGAGCAGTACTTC
CDR3: CASSHVPGLGSYEQYF

V: TRBV4-1
J: TRBJ1-5
D: NA
size: NA
DNA: TGCGCCAGCAGCCAGGGGAGGGGGGAGGTCAATCAGCCCCAGCATTTT
CDR3: CASSQGRGEVNQPQHF

V: TRBV4-2
J: TRBJ1-1
D: NA
size: NA
DNA: TGTGCCAGCAGCCTCGAGCGGGCAGACCGCATGAACACTGAAGCTTTCTTT
CDR3: CASSLERADRMNTEAFF

V: TRBV7-9
J: TRBJ1-4
D: NA
size: NA
DNA: TGTGCCAGCAGCTTAATCTGGGGGGTCGATGAAAAACTGTTTTTT
CDR3: CASSLIWGVDEKLFF

V: TRBV30
J: TRBJ1-1
D: NA
size: NA
DNA: TGTGCCTGGAGTGCTCAGATGCTTCCTGAAGCTTTCTTT
CDR3: CAWSAQMLPEAFF

V: TRBV7-6
J: TRBJ1-1
D: TRBD1
size: NA
DNA: TGTGCCAGCAGCCGGACAGGGGGTGTGTATAAGGGCACTGAAGCTTTCTTT
CDR3: CASSRTGGVYKGTEAFF

V: TRBV28
J: TRBJ1-1
D: NA
size: NA
DNA: TGTGCCAGCAGTTTAAGGGGGGGGCCTGAAGCTTTCTTT
CDR3: CASSLRGGPEAFF

V: TRBV4-3
J: TRBJ1-2
D: TRBD1
size: NA
DNA: TGCGCCAGCAGCCAAGGACGACAGGGCACGGGCTACACCTTC
CDR3: CASSQGRQGTGYTF

V: TRBV5-1
J: TRBJ2-1
D: TRBD2
size: NA
DNA: TGCGCCAGCAGCTTGGTTCCTAGCGGGTACAATGAGCAGTTCTTC
CDR3: CASSLVPSGYNEQFF

V: TRBV13
J: TRBJ1-4
D: NA
size: NA
DNA: TGTGCCAGCAGCTTCGCACAGGGCCACGAAAAACTGTTTTTT
CDR3: CASSFAQGHEKLFF

V: TRBV6-5
J: TRBJ1-2
D: TRBD1
size: few
DNA: TGTGCCAGCAGCCGGGACAGGGGGGGCTATGGCTACACCTTC
CDR3: CASSRDRGGYGYTF